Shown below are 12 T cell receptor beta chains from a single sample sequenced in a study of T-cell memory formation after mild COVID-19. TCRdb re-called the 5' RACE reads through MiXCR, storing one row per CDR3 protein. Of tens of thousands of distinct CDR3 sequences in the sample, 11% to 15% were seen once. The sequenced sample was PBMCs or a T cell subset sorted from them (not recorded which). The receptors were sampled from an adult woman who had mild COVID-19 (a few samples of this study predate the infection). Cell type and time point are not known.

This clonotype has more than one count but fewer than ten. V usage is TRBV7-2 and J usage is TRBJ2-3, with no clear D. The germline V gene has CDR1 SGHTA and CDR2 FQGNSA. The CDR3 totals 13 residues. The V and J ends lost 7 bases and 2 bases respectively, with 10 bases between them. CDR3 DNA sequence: TGTGCCAGCATGGAAGGGAACACAGATACGCAGTATTTT. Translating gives CASMEGNTDTQYF.

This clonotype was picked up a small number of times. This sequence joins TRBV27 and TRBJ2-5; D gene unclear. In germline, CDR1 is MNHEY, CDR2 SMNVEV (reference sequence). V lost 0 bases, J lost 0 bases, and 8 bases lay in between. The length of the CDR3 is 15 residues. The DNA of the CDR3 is TGTGCCAGCAGTTTATCCCCGGAGCACCAAGAGACCCAGTACTTC. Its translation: CASSLSPEHQETQYF.

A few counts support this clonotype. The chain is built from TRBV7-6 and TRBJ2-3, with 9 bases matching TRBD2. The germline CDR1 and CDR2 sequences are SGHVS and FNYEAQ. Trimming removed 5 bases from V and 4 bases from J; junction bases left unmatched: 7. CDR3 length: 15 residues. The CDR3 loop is CASSTPSGTADTQYF. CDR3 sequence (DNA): TGTGCCAGCAGCACGCCTAGCGGGACGGCAGATACGCAGTATTTT.

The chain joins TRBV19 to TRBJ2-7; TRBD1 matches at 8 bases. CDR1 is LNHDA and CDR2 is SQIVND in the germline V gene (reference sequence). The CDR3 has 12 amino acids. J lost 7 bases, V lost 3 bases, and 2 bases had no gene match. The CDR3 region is CASSIRGLEQYF. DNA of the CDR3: TGTGCCAGTAGTATCAGGGGGCTAGAGCAGTACTTC.

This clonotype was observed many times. CDR3: CSASLAGVGEQFF. The CDR3 DNA sequence: TGCAGTGCTAGCCTAGCAGGTGTGGGTGAGCAGTTCTTC. The chain combines TRBV20-1 with TRBJ2-1, with a weak D call TRBD2 (5 bases). The CDR3 consists of 13 residues. Germline-derived CDR1 and CDR2 are DFQATT and SNEGSKA (reference sequence). V lost 3 bases, J lost 9 bases, and 15 bases lay in between.

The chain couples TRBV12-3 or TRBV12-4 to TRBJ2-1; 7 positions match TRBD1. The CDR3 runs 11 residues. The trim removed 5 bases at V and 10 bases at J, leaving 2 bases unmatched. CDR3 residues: CASSEGAEQFF. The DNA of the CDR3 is TGTGCCAGCAGTGAGGGGGCCGAGCAGTTCTTC.

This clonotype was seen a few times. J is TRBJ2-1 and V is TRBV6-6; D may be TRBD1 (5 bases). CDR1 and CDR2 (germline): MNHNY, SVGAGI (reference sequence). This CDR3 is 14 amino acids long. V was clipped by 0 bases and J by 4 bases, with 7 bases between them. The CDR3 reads CASSYSTDYNEQFF. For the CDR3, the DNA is TGTGCCAGCAGTTACTCGACAGATTACAATGAGCAGTTCTTC.

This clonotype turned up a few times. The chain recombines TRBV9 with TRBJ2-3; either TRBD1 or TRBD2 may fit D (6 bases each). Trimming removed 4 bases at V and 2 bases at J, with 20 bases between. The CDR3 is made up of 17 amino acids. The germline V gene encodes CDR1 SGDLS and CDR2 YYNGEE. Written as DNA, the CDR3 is TGTGCCAGCAGCACCAACCGGTTAGGGGGGTACACAGATACGCAGTATTTT. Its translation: CASSTNRLGGYTDTQYF. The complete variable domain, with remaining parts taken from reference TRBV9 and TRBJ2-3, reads DSGVTQTPKHLITATGQRVTLRCSPRSGDLSVYWYQQSLDQGLQFLIQYYNGEERAKGNILERFSAQQFPDLHSELNLSSLELGDSALYFCASSTNRLGGYTDTQYFGPGTRLTVL.

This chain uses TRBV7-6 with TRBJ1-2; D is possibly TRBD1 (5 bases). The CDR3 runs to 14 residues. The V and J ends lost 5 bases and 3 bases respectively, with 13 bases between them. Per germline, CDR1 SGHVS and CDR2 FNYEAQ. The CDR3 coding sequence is TGTGCCAGCAGCCTCACTAAGGGGCACTATGGCTACACCTTC. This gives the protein CASSLTKGHYGYTF. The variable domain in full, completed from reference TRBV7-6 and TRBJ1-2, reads GAGVSQSPRYKVTKRGQDVALRCDPISGHVSLYWYRQALGQGPEFLTYFNYEAQQDKSGLPNDRFSAERPEGSISTLTIQRTEQRDSAMYRCASSLTKGHYGYTFGSGTRLTVV.

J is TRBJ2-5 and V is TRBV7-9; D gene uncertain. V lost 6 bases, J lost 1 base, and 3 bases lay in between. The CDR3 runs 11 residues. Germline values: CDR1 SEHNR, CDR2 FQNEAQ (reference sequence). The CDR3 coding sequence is TGTGCCAGCAGGATCCAAGAGACCCAGTACTTC. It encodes CASRIQETQYF. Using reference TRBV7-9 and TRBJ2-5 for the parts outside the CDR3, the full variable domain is DTGVSQNPRHKITKRGQNVTFRCDPISEHNRLYWYRQTLGQGPEFLTYFQNEAQLEKSRLLSDRFSAERPKGSFSTLEIQRTEQGDSAMYLCASRIQETQYFGPGTRLLVL.

The DNA of the CDR3 is TGCGCCAGCAGCCTTTCCGGCCCCCAAGAGACCCAGTACTTC. Translation gives CASSLSGPQETQYF. V is TRBV5-1 and J is TRBJ2-5; D gene unclear. In germline, CDR1 is SGHRS, CDR2 YFSETQ. This CDR3 region has 14 residues. V gave up 4 bases and J gave up 1 base, with 11 bases separating them.

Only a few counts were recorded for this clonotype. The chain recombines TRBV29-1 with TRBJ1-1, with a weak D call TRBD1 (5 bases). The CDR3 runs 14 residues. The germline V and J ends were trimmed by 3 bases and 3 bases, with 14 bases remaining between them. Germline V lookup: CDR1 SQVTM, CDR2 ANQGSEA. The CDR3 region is CSVDPGATYTEAFF. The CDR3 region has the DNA TGCAGCGTTGATCCCGGGGCAACCTACACTGAAGCTTTCTTT.